Each of the 25 T cell receptor beta chains below was sequenced from the same sample in a study of shared clonotypes between healthy human individuals. The method was immunoSEQ multiplex PCR; TCRdb's version includes in-frame clones alone and lacks a portion of them. The sample yields more than 2,000,000 clones, more than 85% seen once. Sequencing input: naive CD4+ T cells from PBMCs. The subset here: CD45RA+ positively selected. The receptors derive from a young man in good health. Some clones in this sample may be carry-over from other donors' samples.

The CDR3 here is CASSRTSGSQNIQYF. The CDR3 DNA is TGTGCCAGCAGCCGCACTAGCGGGAGTCAAAACATTCAGTACTTC. V and J are TRBV7-6 and TRBJ2-4; TRBD2 agrees at 11 bases. The CDR3 is 15 amino acids. The V segment lost 5 bases and the J segment 5 bases; nucleotides outside the gene matches: 5. Per the germline V gene, CDR1 is SGHVS and CDR2 is FNYEAQ.

About this clone: Other DNA sequences from this sample encode an identical CDR3 as well. The V and J genes are TRBV14 and TRBJ2-6; D call uncertain. CDR3 size: 14 residues. Germline values: CDR1 SGHDN, CDR2 FVKESK. Trimming removed 4 bases at V and 0 bases at J, with 4 bases between. The CDR3 region is CASSPLSGANVLTF. The CDR3 DNA reads as TGTGCCAGCAGCCCACTCTCTGGGGCCAACGTCCTGACTTTC.

V and J are TRBV5-4 and TRBJ2-5; a weak D match, TRBD2 (6 bases). Deletions cut 0 bases from V and 4 bases from J, with 10 bases between. Germline V gives CDR1 SGHNT, CDR2 YYREEE (reference sequence). This CDR3 spans 14 amino acids. The CDR3 region is CASSLGRGAETQYF. The CDR3 DNA reads TGTGCCAGCAGCTTGGGTCGCGGGGCAGAGACCCAGTACTTC.

The rearrangement links TRBV4-1 to TRBJ1-4; 9 nucleotides agree with TRBD1. The germline gives CDR1 MGHRA, CDR2 YSYEKL. V lost 7 bases, J lost 8 bases, and 5 bases stayed unmatched. CDR3 size: 13 residues. The chain's CDR3 is CASKGTGREKLFF. In DNA form, the CDR3 reads TGCGCCAGCAAGGGGACAGGGCGGGAAAAACTGTTTTTT.

V gene TRBV28 combines with J gene TRBJ1-2; no firm D call. The germline CDR1 and CDR2 sequences are MDHEN and SYDVKM. The CDR3 length is 14 residues. The V end lost 5 bases, the J end lost 8 bases, and 18 bases lay between the germline ends. The CDR3 is CASSPTLALGGYTF. Written as DNA, the CDR3 is TGTGCCAGCAGTCCCACCCTTGCCCTGGGCGGCTACACCTTC.

The rearrangement joins TRBV13 to TRBJ2-7; TRBD1 agrees at 8 bases. Germline V gives CDR1 PRHDT, CDR2 FYEKMQ (reference sequence). This CDR3 contains 16 residues. Unmatched junction bases numbered 14, after V lost 3 bases and J lost 7 bases. CDR3 nucleotides: TGTGCCAGCAGCTTCTCCCGGACAGGGTGGATGGGTGAGCAGTACTTC. This codes for CASSFSRTGWMGEQYF.

This chain connects TRBV18 to TRBJ1-2; D is unclear. Trimming shortened V by 3 bases and J by 8 bases, and 13 bases separated the two germline ends. This CDR3 is 13 amino acids long. CDR1 is KGHSH, CDR2 LQKENI, per germline. DNA of the CDR3: TGTGCCAGCTCACCCACTGGGGAGGCGGGCTACACCTTC. This translates into CASSPTGEAGYTF. Complete variable domain (other parts from reference TRBV18 and TRBJ1-2): NAGVMQNPRHLVRRRGQEARLRCSPMKGHSHVYWYRQLPEEGLKFMVYLQKENIIDESGMPKERFSAEFPKEGPSILRIQQVVRGDSAAYFCASSPTGEAGYTFGSGTRLTVV.

This sequence joins TRBV28 and TRBJ1-1, with TRBD1 matching over 8 bases. Germline CDR1 MDHEN, CDR2 SYDVKM. The CDR3 consists of 15 residues. The V and J ends lost 6 bases and 3 bases, in that order; junction bases with no gene match: 9. The CDR3 spells CASRNQDRGYTEAFF. The CDR3 nucleotides are TGTGCCAGCAGGAACCAAGACAGGGGTTACACTGAAGCTTTCTTT.

The chain couples TRBV7-9 to TRBJ1-2; TRBD1 aligns across 10 bases. Germline assignment: CDR1 SEHNR and CDR2 FQNEAQ (reference sequence). Trimming at V came to 2 bases and at J to 3 bases, leaving 6 bases not matched to a gene. This CDR3 comprises 16 residues. CDR3 region: CASSLTGTGVYYGYTF. CDR3 DNA sequence: TGTGCCAGCAGCTTAACCGGGACAGGGGTTTACTATGGCTACACCTTC.

CDR3 amino acids: CASKTFGRSTEAFF. The DNA for the CDR3 is TGTGCCAGCAAGACATTCGGCAGGAGCACTGAAGCTTTCTTT. This chain uses TRBV6-5 with TRBJ1-1; D gene unclear. The V and J ends lost 7 bases and 4 bases respectively, with 16 bases between them. Germline loops: CDR1 MNHEY, CDR2 SVGAGI. This CDR3 has 14 amino acids.

The chain couples TRBV11-2 to TRBJ1-1, with D perhaps TRBD1 (6 bases). Germline lookup yields CDR1 SGHAT and CDR2 FQNNGV. The CDR3 has 13 residues. Trimming shortened V by 7 bases and J by 5 bases, and 14 bases separated the two germline ends. The CDR3 loop is CASNRAGVTEAFF. For the CDR3, the DNA is TGTGCCAGCAACCGGGCAGGGGTAACTGAAGCTTTCTTT.

The J gene is TRBJ2-7, the V gene TRBV6-1; 10 nucleotides line up with TRBD1. The germline gives CDR1 MNHNS, CDR2 SASEGT. This CDR3 contains 15 residues. J lost 7 bases, V lost 3 bases, and 9 bases had no gene match. This CDR3 is CASSDRDRGRWEQYF. The CDR3 nucleotides are TGTGCCAGCAGTGACCGGGACAGGGGAAGGTGGGAGCAGTACTTC.

In its sample, this clone was seen once. The rearrangement uses TRBV15 and TRBJ2-2, with TRBD2 identical over 15 bases. V gave up 3 bases and J gave up 7 bases; unmatched junction bases: 9. CDR3 length: 18 residues. CDR1 and CDR2 from the germline V gene are LNHNV and YYDKDF (reference sequence). CDR3 in amino acids: CATSSAGLAGGPIGELFF. CDR3 bases: TGTGCCACCAGCAGTGCTGGACTAGCGGGAGGGCCAATCGGGGAGCTGTTTTTT.

As for this clone: Distinct nucleotide sequences in the sample also encode this CDR3. This sequence joins TRBV30 and TRBJ1-5, with D possibly TRBD1 on 5 matching bases. Germline CDR1 GTSNPN, CDR2 SVGIG (reference sequence). V was trimmed by 0 bases and J by 1 base, leaving 10 bases between them. CDR3 size: 15 residues. In DNA form, the CDR3 reads TGTGCCTGGAGTGTTGGGGGTTCCAGCAATCAGCCCCAGCATTTT. Translating gives CAWSVGGSSNQPQHF.

The genes are TRBV18 and TRBJ2-5; 11 nucleotides agree with TRBD1. Looked up from germline, CDR1 is KGHSH and CDR2 is LQKENI. This CDR3 is built from 17 residues. V lost 5 bases to trimming and J lost 5 bases; unmatched junction nucleotides: 13. CDR3 sequence reads: CASSSDGRTGGLETQYF. The CDR3 region has the DNA TGTGCCAGCTCATCGGATGGCCGGACAGGGGGCTTGGAGACCCAGTACTTC.

The chain links TRBV21-1 to TRBJ2-7. TRBV21-1 constitutes a pseudogene. The CDR3 covers 14 residues. The CDR3 nucleotides read TGTGCCAGCAGCAAACTCCAAGCCAGTTACGAGCAGTACTTC. Its translation: CASSKLQASYEQYF.

The rearrangement links TRBV2 to TRBJ2-2; D perhaps matches TRBD1 (5 bases). V was trimmed by 6 bases and J by 3 bases, leaving 8 bases between them. The CDR3 covers 13 residues. The germline CDR1 and CDR2 sequences are SNHLY and FYNNEI. CDR3 nucleotides: TGTGCCAGCAGGGGGCAGTACACCGGGGAGCTGTTTTTT. Residues: CASRGQYTGELFF.

The chain recombines TRBV10-2 with TRBJ2-3; 14 bases line up with TRBD2. This CDR3 has 18 residues. V shed 4 bases and J 1 base; nucleotides not matched to a gene: 7. Germline assignment: CDR1 WSHSY and CDR2 SAAADI. CDR3 protein: CASSGGLAGGPRTDTQYF. Here the CDR3 DNA reads TGCGCCAGCAGTGGTGGACTAGCGGGAGGACCACGCACAGATACGCAGTATTTT.

On this clone: The same CDR3 is also encoded by other DNA sequences in this sample. The chain links TRBV7-3 to TRBJ2-3, with D unresolved. This CDR3 comprises 12 residues. Trimming pared 3 bases from V and 5 bases from J, leaving 6 bases between. Germline assignment: CDR1 SGHTA and CDR2 FQGTGA. The DNA for the CDR3 is TGTGCCAGCAGCTTGGGCCTAGATACGCAGTATTTT. Translation: CASSLGLDTQYF.

The chain combines TRBV27 with TRBJ1-2; no firm D call. V shed 0 bases and J shed 5 bases, with 7 bases lying between them. This CDR3 comprises 13 residues. The germline V gene has CDR1 MNHEY and CDR2 SMNVEV (reference sequence). CDR3 residues: CASSLSPIYGYTF. CDR3 bases: TGTGCCAGCAGTTTATCCCCAATTTATGGCTACACCTTC.

The chain combines TRBV11-2 with TRBJ2-3; TRBD2 matches at 11 bases. From germline, CDR1 is SGHAT and CDR2 FQNNGV. V was clipped by 5 bases and J by 1 base; unmatched bases: 2. The CDR3 is 15 amino acids. CDR3 region: CASSGTSGRTDTQYF. The CDR3 DNA is TGTGCCAGCAGCGGGACTAGCGGCCGCACAGATACGCAGTATTTT.

The CDR3 is CAIGTQWRNEQFF. The CDR3 region has the DNA TGTGCCATCGGAACACAGTGGCGCAATGAGCAGTTCTTC. This sequence joins TRBV28 and TRBJ2-1; no reliable D call. This CDR3 comprises 13 residues. Trimming left V 10 bases short and J 6 bases short, with 16 bases between. From germline, CDR1 is MDHEN and CDR2 SYDVKM.

In regard to this clone: The identical CDR3 is also encoded by other nucleotide sequences in the sample. Here the CDR3 DNA reads TGTGCCAGCAGTTACTCAGGGACCTCCTACGAGCAGTACTTC. It is translated as CASSYSGTSYEQYF. V usage is TRBV6-6 and J usage is TRBJ2-7; D possibly uses TRBD1 or TRBD2 (5 bases each). CDR1 and CDR2 from the germline V gene are MNHNY and SVGAGI (reference sequence). V was pared by 0 bases and J by 0 bases, with 6 bases between. The CDR3 has 14 amino acids.

The sample holds one count of this clone. This rearrangement joins TRBV6-1 to TRBJ2-3; D call uncertain. CDR3 length: 10 residues. The V and J ends lost 10 bases and 2 bases respectively, with 4 bases between them. CDR1 is MNHNS and CDR2 is SASEGT in the germline V gene. This chain's CDR3 is CATYTDTQYF. The CDR3 DNA follows: TGTGCCACGTACACAGATACGCAGTATTTT.

CDR3 residues: CASSMTGPYGYTF. In DNA, the CDR3 is TGTGCCAGCAGTATGACAGGGCCCTATGGCTACACCTTC. V gene TRBV28 combines with J gene TRBJ1-2, with 7 bases matching TRBD1. V trimming: 5 bases; J trimming: 4 bases; junction bases outside the gene matches: 4. There are 13 residues in the CDR3. CDR1 is MDHEN and CDR2 is SYDVKM in the germline V gene.